This TCR beta chain was observed in a study of CD8+ T cells in alopecia areata. At the level of the study: Tofacitinib ran for 6 to 18 months before 6 months off drug.

Points from the study as a whole: When scalp samples are sequenced, resident alphabeta T cells of normal skin are also captured. Between patients, shared TCR sequences were less clear than in mice. This was possibly due in part to HLA diversity in the patient population. Greater clonality was observed in lesional scalp samples, especially alopecia totalis/universalis, versus normal scalp.

Note on this clone: Its specificity is unknown.

The CDR3 is 13 residues long. V dropped 6 bases and J dropped 4; count of bases not matched to a gene: 6. CDR1 is SQVTM and CDR2 is ANQGSEA in the germline V gene. Extraction of RNA preceded its reverse transcription into cDNA, which served as the sequencing template. Generated by immunoSEQ multiplex PCR, the TCRdb table keeps only in-frame clones and is missing some. There are 150,000 to 200,000 clones in the sample; around 50% occur only once, and approximately 14% lies in the top ten. The material was CD4+ T cells sorted from blood, obtained at week 0. The receptor comes from a human donor with alopecia areata. The chain carries TRBV29-1 and TRBJ2-1, with TRBD2 identical over 7 bases. The CDR3 reads CSVRWGGYNEQFF. CDR3 coding DNA: TGCAGCGTCCGGTGGGGGGGTTACAATGAGCAGTTCTTC.